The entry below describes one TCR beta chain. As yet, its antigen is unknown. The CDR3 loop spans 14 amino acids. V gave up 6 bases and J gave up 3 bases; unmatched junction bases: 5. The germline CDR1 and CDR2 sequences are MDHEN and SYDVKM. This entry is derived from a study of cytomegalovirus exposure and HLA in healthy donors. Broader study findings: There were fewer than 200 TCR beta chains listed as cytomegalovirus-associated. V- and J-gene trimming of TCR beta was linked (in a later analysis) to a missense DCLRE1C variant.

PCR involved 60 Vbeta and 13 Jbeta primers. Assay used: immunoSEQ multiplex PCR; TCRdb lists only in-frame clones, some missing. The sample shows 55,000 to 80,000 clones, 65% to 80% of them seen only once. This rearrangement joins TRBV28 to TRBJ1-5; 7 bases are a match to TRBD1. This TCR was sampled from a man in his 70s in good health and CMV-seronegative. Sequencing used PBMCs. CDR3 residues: CASRLTGDNQPQHF. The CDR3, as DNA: TGTGCCAGCAGGCTAACAGGGGACAATCAGCCCCAGCATTTT.